These 15 T cell receptor beta chains originate from one sample sequenced in a study of response to subunit inactivated influenza vaccine (dated by TCRdb to 2016 to 2019). The library was obtained by RT-PCR. Sequencing instrument: Illumina HiSeq 2500. TCRdb handled the public reads itself, with Q25 trimming in fastp and clone calling in MiXCR, and kept productive beta chains. A single entry per CDR3 protein holds the most common genes and DNA from its merged rows. This sample gives 800,000 or so distinct CDR3 sequences in total; about 20% of them show up just once. More than 8.5% of the sample goes to the ten largest clones. The sequenced sample was PBMCs from blood, obtained roughly 5 days after vaccination. These receptor sequences come from a middle-aged man who received an inactivated influenza vaccine. Donor details come from another sample of the same person, matched by shared clones.

In the case of this clonotype: An end of the junction does not agree with germline; a read error may underlie this. The CDR3 spells CASSLDSVTRWF. CDR3 in DNA: TGTGCCAGCAGTTTAGACAGTGTTACGAGGTGGTTC. V gene TRBV28 combines with J gene TRBJ2-7, with D possibly TRBD1 on 5 matching bases. CDR3 length: 12 residues. CDR1 MDHEN and CDR2 SYDVKM come from the germline V gene.

This clonotype came up a few times. This sequence joins TRBV7-8 and TRBJ1-1; 8 bases fit TRBD1. CDR3 size: 17 residues. The V and J ends lost 2 bases and 0 bases, in that order; junction bases with no gene match: 8. CDR1 and CDR2 from the germline V gene are SGHVS and FQNEAQ. CDR3 protein: CASSLRVRGPLNTEAFF. The CDR3, as DNA: TGTGCCAGCAGCTTAAGGGTCAGGGGGCCCCTGAACACTGAAGCTTTCTTT.

This clonotype has more than one count but fewer than ten. J is TRBJ1-2 and V is TRBV20-1; D call uncertain. Between the trimmed V and J ends, which lost 0 bases and 0 bases, there was a span of 14 bases. This CDR3 is built from 16 residues. The germline CDR1 and CDR2 sequences are DFQATT and SNEGSKA (reference sequence). Here the CDR3 DNA reads TGCAGTGCTAGAGATCCGGCAGGCCGACCTAACTATGGCTACACCTTC. It specifies CSARDPAGRPNYGYTF.

The gene calls are TRBV27 and TRBJ2-2, with D possibly matching TRBD2 (5 bases). The CDR3 is made up of 16 amino acids. Germline assignment: CDR1 MNHEY and CDR2 SMNVEV (reference sequence). V was trimmed by 6 bases and J by 4 bases, leaving 18 bases between them. CDR3 protein: CASSSHSGGLTGELFF. CDR3 DNA sequence: TGTGCCAGCAGCTCTCATTCTGGAGGCCTCACCGGGGAGCTGTTTTTT.

The chain recombines TRBV7-9 with TRBJ2-1; D ambiguous. Trimming removed 5 bases from V and 8 bases from J, with 7 bases in between. The germline V gene has CDR1 SEHNR and CDR2 FQNEAQ (reference sequence). The CDR3 is 11 amino acids. CDR3: CASSPQYEQFF. CDR3 sequence (DNA): TGTGCCAGCAGCCCCCAGTATGAGCAGTTCTTC.

This clonotype has only a few counts. The CDR3 DNA follows: TGCAGTGCTACCCACGGACAGAATGAAGCTTTCTTT. This translates into CSATHGQNEAFF. V usage is TRBV20-1 and J usage is TRBJ1-1, with D tentatively TRBD1 (6 bases). The CDR3 spans 12 residues. In germline, CDR1 is DFQATT, CDR2 SNEGSKA (reference sequence). The ends were cut back, 4 bases at V and 7 bases at J, with 13 bases in the middle.

This clonotype occurred many times. CDR3 region: CASSLLAGSTDTQYF. The CDR3 DNA reads as TGTGCCAGCAGTCTACTAGCGGGGTCCACAGATACGCAGTATTTT. The rearrangement links TRBV12-3 or TRBV12-4 to TRBJ2-3, with 10 nucleotides matching TRBD2. The CDR3 is made up of 15 amino acids. Trimming at V came to 5 bases and at J to 2 bases, leaving 4 bases not matched to a gene.

This clonotype came up a few times. The chain links TRBV12-3 or TRBV12-4 to TRBJ2-2, with 11 bases identical to TRBD1. Trimming removed 6 bases from V and 4 bases from J; junction bases left unmatched: 4. This CDR3 spans 15 amino acids. Here the CDR3 reads CASSWTGGGTGELFF. In DNA form, the CDR3 reads TGTGCCAGCAGCTGGACAGGGGGCGGCACCGGGGAGCTGTTTTTT.

This chain links TRBV11-2 with TRBJ2-1; D is possibly TRBD1 (5 bases). Trimming took off 1 base at V and 9 bases at J, with 22 bases between the two ends. The germline gives CDR1 SGHAT, CDR2 FQNNGV. The CDR3 runs to 17 residues. The CDR3 sequence: CASSLAWAGQNIREQFF. The CDR3 region has the DNA TGTGCCAGCAGCTTAGCTTGGGCAGGGCAAAATATACGTGAGCAGTTCTTC.

The genes are TRBV6-1 and TRBJ2-5; TRBD2 aligns across 8 bases. The germline V gene encodes CDR1 MNHNS and CDR2 SASEGT. This CDR3 region has 14 residues. Unmatched junction bases numbered 8, after V lost 7 bases and J lost 4 bases. DNA for the CDR3: TGTGCCAGCACCCCGGGTAGCGGGGCAGAGACCCAGTACTTC. Encoded protein: CASTPGSGAETQYF.

This clonotype showed up just a few times. The V and J genes are TRBV7-2 and TRBJ2-2; D is undetermined. The CDR3 extends over 13 amino acids. CDR1 SGHTA and CDR2 FQGNSA come from the germline V gene. V lost 5 bases, J lost 5 bases, and 9 bases lay in between. DNA for the CDR3: TGTGCCAGCAGCCCTAGTCGAACCGGGGAGCTGTTTTTT. This translates into CASSPSRTGELFF.

This clonotype was recorded once. The chain couples TRBV5-1 to TRBJ1-1, with D uncertain. Per germline, CDR1 SGHRS and CDR2 YFSETQ. V was trimmed by 2 bases and J by 4 bases, leaving 15 bases between them. This CDR3 region has 15 residues. The CDR3 region is CASSFGGKLTTEAFF. CDR3 sequence (DNA): TGCGCCAGCAGCTTCGGCGGCAAACTAACCACTGAAGCTTTCTTT.

This clonotype showed up just a few times. J is TRBJ2-1 and V is TRBV20-1; 9 nucleotides align to TRBD2. V shed 0 bases, J shed 6 bases, and the junction held 6 bases outside the gene matches. CDR3 size: 15 residues. CDR1 DFQATT and CDR2 SNEGSKA come from the germline V gene (reference sequence). The CDR3 is CSARELAGYVNEQFF. The CDR3 coding sequence is TGCAGTGCTAGAGAGCTAGCGGGATATGTCAATGAGCAGTTCTTC.

The table lists this clonotype with a few counts. The chain recombines TRBV5-1 with TRBJ2-2, with D hard to call. The CDR3 is 15 residues long. V lost 0 bases, J lost 2 bases, and 8 bases lay in between. Germline V gene data show CDR1 as SGHRS and CDR2 as YFSETQ. CDR3 loop: CASSLAQVNTGELFF. DNA for the CDR3: TGCGCCAGCAGCTTGGCTCAGGTCAACACCGGGGAGCTGTTTTTT. Full variable domain (remainder filled in from reference TRBV5-1 and TRBJ2-2): KAGVTQTPRYLIKTRGQQVTLSCSPISGHRSVSWYQQTPGQGLQFLFEYFSETQRNKGNFPGRFSGRQFSNSRSEMNVSTLELGDSALYLCASSLAQVNTGELFFGEGSRLTVL.

The chain employs TRBV11-2 and TRBJ1-1; D unresolved. CDR3 size: 13 residues. Germline values: CDR1 SGHAT, CDR2 FQNNGV. The V end was cut by 1 base, the J end by 8 bases, with 11 bases between. Here the CDR3 reads CASSLGEVSEAFF. For the CDR3, the DNA is TGTGCCAGCAGCTTAGGAGAAGTCAGCGAAGCTTTCTTT.